A selection of T cell receptor beta chains follows, all from one sample in a study of T cell changes during pregnancy in multiple sclerosis. The repertoire was sequenced with immunoSEQ multiplex PCR; TCRdb's copy has only in-frame clones and lacks some. Of tens of thousands of clones in the sample, approximately 91% were seen once. Material: CD4+ T cells from peripheral blood mononuclear cells, obtained after pregnancy. The receptors stem from a female donor in good health, enrolled as a control in a pregnancy study. CDR3s include the opening cysteine and the closing phenylalanine or tryptophan. Fields, in order: CDR3 protein, V gene, J gene.

CASSYDRPPGANVLTF,TRBV27,TRBJ2-6
CATSRDSGTPADTQYF,TRBV15,TRBJ2-3
CASSQTGAQYF,TRBV7-8,TRBJ2-7
CASSLGTGETGELFF,TRBV7-3,TRBJ2-2
CASGALGNQPQHF,TRBV18,TRBJ1-5
CASSQRVNRGGGQPQHF,TRBV4-1,TRBJ1-5
CASSARQGSGEKLFF,TRBV10-1,TRBJ1-4
CASTRQGSSAGNTIYF,TRBV6-6,TRBJ1-3
CASSALGQGSNEQFF,TRBV6-1,TRBJ2-1
CASSLAYGDSGANVLTF,TRBV7-8,TRBJ2-6
CASSPQGGGVGEAFF,TRBV18,TRBJ1-1
CASSIGQGKETQYF,TRBV5-1,TRBJ2-5
CASSTPSLGRGADTQYF,TRBV19,TRBJ2-3
CASSQGAGTGAYEQYF,TRBV4-3,TRBJ2-7
CASSSRTRTDEQFF,TRBV7-9,TRBJ2-1
CASSQDGGADNEQFF,TRBV4-3,TRBJ2-1